This TCR beta chain appears in the sequencing data of a study of T-cell memory formation after mild COVID-19. Study summary: In these data, TCR clusters were largely donor specific.

This clonotype was picked up many times. Its target is unknown. Study-level points and caveats: Some SARS-CoV-2-responding clones were already detected in memory before infection. Among CD4+ contracting clones, most were CM and EM, and CD8+ ones EMRA.

Via MiXCR, TCRdb re-called the 5' RACE reads, giving one row per CDR3 protein. Of approximately 290,000 distinct CDR3 sequences in the sample, roughly a fifth are singletons; the top ten hold roughly 21%. The clonotype originates from a man aged 18 to 30 who had mild COVID-19 (a few samples of this study predate the infection). Cell type and time point are not known. Sequencing was done on a sample of PBMCs or a T cell subset sorted from them (not recorded which).

CDR3 amino acids: CASSYGGGRNTGELFF. The CDR3 DNA follows: TGCGCCAGCAGCTACGGAGGGGGGAGGAACACCGGGGAGCTGTTTTTT. V is TRBV4-3 and J is TRBJ2-2, with D tentatively TRBD1 or TRBD2 (6 bases each). Germline loops: CDR1 LGHNA, CDR2 YSLEER. V gave up 5 bases and J gave up 1 base, with 14 bases separating them. The CDR3 is made up of 16 amino acids.